The clone carrying this T cell receptor beta chain registers medium-sized (0.01 to 0.1%) by frequency. The antigen is not known. The CDR3 has 14 residues. Per germline, CDR1 MNHNY and CDR2 SVGAGI (reference sequence). The data are from a study of T cell clusters in autoimmune cytopenias. Study conclusions and caveats: Clustering suggested that physiological T cell clusters were missing in primary autoimmune cytopenia patients. TRB repertoire shifts in secondary cytopenia and chronic lymphocytic leukemia mostly reflected lymphoma, not autoimmunity.

TRB amplification used around 0.25 ug of peripheral blood genomic DNA. One tube held mixed TRB-A and TRB-B primer pools for touch-down PCR. TCRdb derives one entry per CDR3 protein from the multiplex PCR reads, leaving out DNA. Its table lists 4,500 to 7,000 distinct CDR3 sequences. The rearrangement uses TRBV6-6 and TRBJ2-7; absent DNA, TCRdb's TRBD1 call cannot be checked. This sequence originates from a human donor with an autoimmune cytopenia or autoimmune hepatitis (not recorded which). Sample: peripheral blood. CDR3 sequence reads: CASSADRGRAEQYF.